The subject of this entry is one T cell receptor (beta chain). These data originate in a study of T cells in Graves' hyperthyroidism and ophthalmopathy. TCR beta CDR3 regions were amplified from RNA. The HTBI primer set drove a first-round RT-PCR of the TCR CDR3. Each CDR3 protein is one row after TCRdb ran MiXCR on the multiplex PCR reads. The table has over 450,000 distinct CDR3 sequences, 17% seen once. Germline V CDR1 and CDR2: ENHRY, SYGVKD. The CDR3 is made up of 17 amino acids. V gave up 6 bases and J gave up 5 bases; unmatched junction bases: 13. This clonotype originated in a woman aged 18-30 years with Graves' ophthalmopathy. Sequencing was carried out using blood. This rearrangement joins TRBV10-3 to TRBJ2-2, with 9 bases lining up with TRBD1. The DNA for the CDR3 is TGTGCCATCAGGAAGGACAGGGGACTCTTCACGACCGGGGAGCTGTTTTTT. It is translated as CAIRKDRGLFTTGELFF.